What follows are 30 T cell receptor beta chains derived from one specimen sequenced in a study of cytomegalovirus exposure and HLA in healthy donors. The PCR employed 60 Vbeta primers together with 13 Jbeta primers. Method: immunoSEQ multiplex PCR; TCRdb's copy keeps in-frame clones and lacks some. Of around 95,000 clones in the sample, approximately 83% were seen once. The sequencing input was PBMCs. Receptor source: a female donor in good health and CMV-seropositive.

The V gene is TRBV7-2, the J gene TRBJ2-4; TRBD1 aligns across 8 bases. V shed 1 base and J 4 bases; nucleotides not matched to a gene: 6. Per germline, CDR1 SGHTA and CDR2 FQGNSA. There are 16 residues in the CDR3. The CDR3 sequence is CASSLVDRGPKNIQYF. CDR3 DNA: TGTGCCAGCAGCTTAGTCGACAGGGGTCCGAAAAACATTCAGTACTTC. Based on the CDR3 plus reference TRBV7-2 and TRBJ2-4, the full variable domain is GAGVSQSPSNKVTEKGKDVELRCDPISGHTALYWYRQSLGQGLEFLIYFQGNSAPDKSGLPSDRFSAERTGGSVSTLTIQRTQQEDSAVYLCASSLVDRGPKNIQYFGAGTRLSVL.

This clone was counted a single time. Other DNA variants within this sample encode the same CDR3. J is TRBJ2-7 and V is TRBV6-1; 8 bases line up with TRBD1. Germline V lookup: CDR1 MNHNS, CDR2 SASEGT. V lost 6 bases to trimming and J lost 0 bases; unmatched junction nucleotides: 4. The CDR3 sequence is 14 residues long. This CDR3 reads CASSATGGSYEQYF. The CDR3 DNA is TGTGCCAGCAGCGCCACAGGGGGCTCCTACGAGCAGTACTTC.

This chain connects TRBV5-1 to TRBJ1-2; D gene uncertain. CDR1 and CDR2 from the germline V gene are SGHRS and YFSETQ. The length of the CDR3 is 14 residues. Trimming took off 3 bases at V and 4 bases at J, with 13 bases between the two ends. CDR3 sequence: CASSSTPGSYGYTF. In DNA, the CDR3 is TGCGCCAGCAGCTCGACCCCGGGATCCTATGGCTACACCTTC.

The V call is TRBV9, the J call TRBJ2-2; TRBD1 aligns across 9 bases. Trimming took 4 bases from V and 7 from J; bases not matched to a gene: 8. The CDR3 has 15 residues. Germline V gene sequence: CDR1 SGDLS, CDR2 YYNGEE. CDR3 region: CASSPRTGENGELFF. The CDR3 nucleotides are TGTGCCAGCAGCCCCCGGACAGGGGAGAACGGGGAGCTGTTTTTT.

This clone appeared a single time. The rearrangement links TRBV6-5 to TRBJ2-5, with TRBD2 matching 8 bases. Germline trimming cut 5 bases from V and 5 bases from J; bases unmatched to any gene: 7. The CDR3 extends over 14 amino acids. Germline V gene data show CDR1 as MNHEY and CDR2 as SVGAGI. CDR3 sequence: CASSMAGGRETQYF. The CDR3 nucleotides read TGTGCCAGCAGTATGGCGGGAGGCCGGGAGACCCAGTACTTC.

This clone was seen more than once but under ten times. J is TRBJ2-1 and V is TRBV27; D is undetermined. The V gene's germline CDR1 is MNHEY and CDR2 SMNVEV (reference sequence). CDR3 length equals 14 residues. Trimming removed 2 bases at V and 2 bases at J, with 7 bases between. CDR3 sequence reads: CASSLDLAYNEQFF. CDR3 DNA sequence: TGTGCCAGCAGTTTAGACCTAGCCTACAATGAGCAGTTCTTC.

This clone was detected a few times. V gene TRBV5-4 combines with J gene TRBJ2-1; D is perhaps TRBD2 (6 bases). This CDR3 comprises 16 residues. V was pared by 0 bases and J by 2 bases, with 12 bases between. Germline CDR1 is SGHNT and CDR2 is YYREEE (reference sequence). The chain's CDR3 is CASSLARGETYNEQFF. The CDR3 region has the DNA TGTGCCAGCAGCTTGGCCCGCGGGGAAACCTACAATGAGCAGTTCTTC.

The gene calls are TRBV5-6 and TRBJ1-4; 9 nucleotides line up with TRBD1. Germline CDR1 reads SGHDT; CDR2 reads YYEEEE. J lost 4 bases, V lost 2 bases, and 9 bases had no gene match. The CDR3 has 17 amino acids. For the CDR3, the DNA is TGTGCCAGCAGCTTAACCGGGACAGGGTTTGATAATGAAAAACTGTTTTTT. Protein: CASSLTGTGFDNEKLFF.

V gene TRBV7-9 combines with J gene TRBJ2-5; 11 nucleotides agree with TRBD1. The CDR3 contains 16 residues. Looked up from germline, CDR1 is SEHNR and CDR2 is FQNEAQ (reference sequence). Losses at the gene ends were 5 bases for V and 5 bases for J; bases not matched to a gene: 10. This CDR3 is CASSHGPGQGVETQYF. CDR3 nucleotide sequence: TGTGCCAGCAGCCACGGTCCGGGACAGGGGGTGGAGACCCAGTACTTC.

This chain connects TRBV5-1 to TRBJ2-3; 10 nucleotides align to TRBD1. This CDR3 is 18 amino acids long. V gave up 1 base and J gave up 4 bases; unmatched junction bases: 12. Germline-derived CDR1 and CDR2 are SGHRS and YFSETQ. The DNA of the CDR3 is TGCGCCAGCAGCTTGAGGATCGGACAGGGGGACCTGGCAGATACGCAGTATTTT. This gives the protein CASSLRIGQGDLADTQYF.

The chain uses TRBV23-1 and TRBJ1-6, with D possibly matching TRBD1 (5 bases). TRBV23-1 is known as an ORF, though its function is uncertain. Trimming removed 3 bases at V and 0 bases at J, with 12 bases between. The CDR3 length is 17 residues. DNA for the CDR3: TGCGCCAGCAGTCACAGGACACCGAGCTCCTATAATTCACCCCTCCACTTT. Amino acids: CASSHRTPSSYNSPLHF.

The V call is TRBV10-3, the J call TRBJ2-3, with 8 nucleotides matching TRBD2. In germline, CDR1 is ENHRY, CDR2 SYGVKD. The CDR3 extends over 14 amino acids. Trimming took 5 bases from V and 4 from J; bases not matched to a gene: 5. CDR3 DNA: TGTGCCATCAGTAACAGCGGGAGTCCAGATACGCAGTATTTT. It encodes CAISNSGSPDTQYF.

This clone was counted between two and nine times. CDR3 loop: CASSRTGLNTEAFF. The CDR3 DNA sequence: TGTGCCAGCAGTCGGACAGGGTTGAACACTGAAGCTTTCTTT. The chain couples TRBV6-5 to TRBJ1-1; 8 bases align to TRBD1. The CDR3 runs 14 residues. J gave up 0 bases and V 5 bases, and 2 bases lay outside the gene matches. Germline assignment: CDR1 MNHEY and CDR2 SVGAGI.

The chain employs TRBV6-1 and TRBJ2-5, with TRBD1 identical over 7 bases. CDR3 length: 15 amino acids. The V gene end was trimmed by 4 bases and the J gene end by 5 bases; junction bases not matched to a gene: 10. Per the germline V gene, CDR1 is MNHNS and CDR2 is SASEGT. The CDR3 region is CASSVDNRGGETQYF. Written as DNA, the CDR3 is TGTGCCAGCAGTGTTGATAACAGGGGCGGGGAGACCCAGTACTTC.

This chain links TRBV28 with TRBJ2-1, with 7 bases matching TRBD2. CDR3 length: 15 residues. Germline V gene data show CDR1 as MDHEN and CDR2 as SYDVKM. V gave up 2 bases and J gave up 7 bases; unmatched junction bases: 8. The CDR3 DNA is TGTGCCAGCAGTTTAACGCGGGAGAATAGGAATGAGCAGTTCTTC. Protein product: CASSLTRENRNEQFF.

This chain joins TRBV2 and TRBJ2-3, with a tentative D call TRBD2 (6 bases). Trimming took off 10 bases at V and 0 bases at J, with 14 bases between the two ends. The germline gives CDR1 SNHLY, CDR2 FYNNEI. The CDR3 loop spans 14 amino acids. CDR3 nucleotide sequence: TGTGCCACCCTTAGCGGCCTAAGCACAGATACGCAGTATTTT. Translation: CATLSGLSTDTQYF.

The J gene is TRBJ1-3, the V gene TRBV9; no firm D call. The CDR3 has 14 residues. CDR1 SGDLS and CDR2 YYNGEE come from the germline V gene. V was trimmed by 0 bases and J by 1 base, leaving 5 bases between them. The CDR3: CASSVGSSGNTIYF. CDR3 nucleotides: TGTGCCAGCAGCGTAGGCAGTTCTGGAAACACCATATATTTT.

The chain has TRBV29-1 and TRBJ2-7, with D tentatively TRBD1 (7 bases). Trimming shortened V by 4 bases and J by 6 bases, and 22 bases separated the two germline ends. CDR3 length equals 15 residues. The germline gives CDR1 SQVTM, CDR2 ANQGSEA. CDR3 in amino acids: CSVVGGSGSLGEQYF. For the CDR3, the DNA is TGCAGCGTTGTAGGGGGCTCCGGGAGTCTGGGCGAGCAGTACTTC.

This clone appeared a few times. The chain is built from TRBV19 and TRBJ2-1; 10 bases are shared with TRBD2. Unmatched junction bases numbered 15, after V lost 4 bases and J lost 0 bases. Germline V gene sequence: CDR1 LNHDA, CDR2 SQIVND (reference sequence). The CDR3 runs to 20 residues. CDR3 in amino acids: CASSSPLAGSTISSYNEQFF. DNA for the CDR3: TGTGCCAGTAGTAGTCCACTAGCGGGGTCTACGATTAGCTCCTACAATGAGCAGTTCTTC.

CDR3 residues: CASSPRDYSYEQYF. The CDR3 bases are TGTGCCAGCAGCCCTCGGGACTACTCCTACGAGCAGTACTTC. This chain joins TRBV7-8 and TRBJ2-7; 7 nucleotides line up with TRBD2. V trimming: 5 bases; J trimming: 0 bases; junction bases outside the gene matches: 4. This CDR3 is 14 amino acids long. Per germline, CDR1 SGHVS and CDR2 FQNEAQ.

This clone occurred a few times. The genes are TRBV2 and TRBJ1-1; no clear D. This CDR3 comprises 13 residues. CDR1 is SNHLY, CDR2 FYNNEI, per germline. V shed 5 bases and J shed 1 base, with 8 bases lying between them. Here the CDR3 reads CASSSAGNTEAFF. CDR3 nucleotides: TGTGCCAGCAGTTCGGCGGGGAACACTGAAGCTTTCTTT.

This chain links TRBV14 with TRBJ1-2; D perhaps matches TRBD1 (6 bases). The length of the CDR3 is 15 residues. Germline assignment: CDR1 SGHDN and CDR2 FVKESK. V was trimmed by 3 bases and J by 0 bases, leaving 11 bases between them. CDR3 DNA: TGTGCCAGCAGCCAGACCGGGACACCTAACTATGGCTACACCTTC. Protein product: CASSQTGTPNYGYTF.

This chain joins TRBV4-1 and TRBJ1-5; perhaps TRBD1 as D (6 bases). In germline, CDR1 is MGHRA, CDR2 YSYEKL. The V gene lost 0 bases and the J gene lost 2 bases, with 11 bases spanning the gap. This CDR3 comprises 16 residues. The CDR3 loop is CASSQERAGGNQPQHF. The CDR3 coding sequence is TGCGCCAGCAGCCAAGAGAGGGCAGGGGGCAATCAGCCCCAGCATTTT.

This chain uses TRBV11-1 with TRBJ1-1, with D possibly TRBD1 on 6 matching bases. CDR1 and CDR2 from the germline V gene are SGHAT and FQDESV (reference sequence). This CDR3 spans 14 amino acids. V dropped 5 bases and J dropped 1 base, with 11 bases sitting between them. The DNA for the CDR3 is TGTGCCAGCAGCCCGGGACACAAGAACACTGAAGCTTTCTTT. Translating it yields CASSPGHKNTEAFF.

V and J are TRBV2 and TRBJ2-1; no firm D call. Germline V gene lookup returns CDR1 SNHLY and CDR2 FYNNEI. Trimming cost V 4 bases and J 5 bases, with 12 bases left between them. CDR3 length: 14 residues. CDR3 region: CASSVVGPDNEQFF. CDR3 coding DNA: TGTGCCAGCAGTGTCGTTGGTCCGGACAATGAGCAGTTCTTC.

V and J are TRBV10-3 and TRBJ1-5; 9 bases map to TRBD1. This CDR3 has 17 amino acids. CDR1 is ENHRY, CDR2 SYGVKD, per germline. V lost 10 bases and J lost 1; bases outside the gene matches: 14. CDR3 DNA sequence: TGTGCCACCCTCCCCGGGACAGGGTTGAGGAGCAATCAGCCCCAGCATTTT. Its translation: CATLPGTGLRSNQPQHF.

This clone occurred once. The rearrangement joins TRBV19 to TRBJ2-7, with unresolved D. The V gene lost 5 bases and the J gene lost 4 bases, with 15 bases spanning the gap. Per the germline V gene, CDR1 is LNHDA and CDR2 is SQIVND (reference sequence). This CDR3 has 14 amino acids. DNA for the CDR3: TGTGCCAGTAGTCCCGACCGCGGTGGTTACGAGCAGTACTTC. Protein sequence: CASSPDRGGYEQYF.

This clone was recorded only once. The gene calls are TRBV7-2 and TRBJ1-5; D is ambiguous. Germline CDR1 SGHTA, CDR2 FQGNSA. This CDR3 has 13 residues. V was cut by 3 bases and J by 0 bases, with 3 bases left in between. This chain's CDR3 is CASSFYSNQPQHF. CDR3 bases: TGTGCCAGCAGCTTTTATAGCAATCAGCCCCAGCATTTT.

In DNA form, the CDR3 reads TGTGCCAGCAGCTTCACGGCAGGCGGAAACACCATATATTTT. Protein sequence: CASSFTAGGNTIYF. The chain joins TRBV7-9 to TRBJ1-3; D is unclear. V was trimmed by 3 bases and J by 4 bases, leaving 10 bases between them. Germline-derived CDR1 and CDR2 are SEHNR and FQNEAQ (reference sequence). The CDR3 totals 14 residues.

The DNA for the CDR3 is TGTGCCTGGAGCTCGGGACTAGCGAGATCCTACGAGCAGTACTTC. Protein product: CAWSSGLARSYEQYF. The V gene is TRBV30, the J gene TRBJ2-7; TRBD2 agrees at 10 bases. V shed 3 bases, J shed 1 base, and the junction held 6 bases outside the gene matches. The germline V gene has CDR1 GTSNPN and CDR2 SVGIG (reference sequence). The CDR3 length is 15 residues.